The present T cell receptor beta chain was sequenced within a study of blood T cell repertoires in COVID-19. Original processing methods: Scientists estimated how many nucleated cells there were by amplifying reference gene primers. TCRdb keeps only in-frame clones here, not all; method: immunoSEQ multiplex PCR. That table supplies the V and J calls and clone size; D and trimming were determined from the DNA. The sample shows about 210,000 clones, about 85% of them seen only once. The CDR3 totals 13 residues. Germline V gives CDR1 SGDLS, CDR2 YYNGEE. Trimming cost V 3 bases and J 5 bases, with 8 bases left between them.

The chain has TRBV9 and TRBJ1-4, with D possibly being TRBD1 (6 bases). Sample: peripheral blood. The clonotype originates from a woman at least 80 years old with COVID-19, enrolled during active disease. The CDR3 spells CASSGQENEKLFF. The CDR3 nucleotides are TGTGCCAGCAGCGGACAGGAGAATGAAAAACTGTTTTTT.